This TCR beta chain derives from a study of monozygotic twins with inflammatory bowel disease. General study points: Relative to healthy twins, IBD patients had fewer clonotypes in common with others, a gap that was especially apparent with disease activity. Distinguishing T cell subtypes was not possible.

To note about this clonotype: Its antigen is undetermined.

Sampling involved one blood draw (about 2.3 ml) for every donor. Total RNA isolation used whole blood (no T cell sorting was performed). Germline V gene data show CDR1 as LGHNA and CDR2 as YSLEER. CDR3 size: 14 residues. Reanalyzing the 5' RACE reads, TCRdb keeps one entry per CDR3 protein, without DNA. The sample features some 160,000 distinct CDR3 sequences, with around 7% in its top ten. This TCR was recovered from a human donor with ulcerative colitis or Crohn's disease, or a healthy co-twin of an affected twin (not recorded which). Specimen: blood. The V gene is TRBV4-3, the J gene TRBJ2-1; there is no DNA to check the TCRdb D call of TRBD2. The CDR3 is CASSQGRASNEQFF.